The rows below give T cell receptor beta chains drawn from one sample of a study of cytomegalovirus exposure and HLA in healthy donors. TCRdb's copy holds only in-frame clones and misses some; the assay was immunoSEQ multiplex PCR. The table lists roughly 160,000 clones, about 72% of them singletons, with over 1.3% in the top ten. The material sequenced was PBMCs. The receptor source for this set is a man between 60 and 70 years old in good health and CMV-seronegative. CDR3s include the opening cysteine and the closing phenylalanine or tryptophan. The order of the fields is D gene, clone size, J gene, V gene, CDR3 DNA, CDR3 protein. D genes are given only for firm matches. Where a row states a size, it is once, few, many or the class of an expanded clone; other rows omit it.

TRBD1,.,TRBJ1-1,TRBV11-2,TGTGCCAGCAGCTTAGGGGACAGGGTGAACACTGAAGCTTTCTTT,CASSLGDRVNTEAFF
TRBD1,.,TRBJ2-5,TRBV9,TGTGCCAGCAGTGAGAGAGGGACAGGGGTCCACCAAGAGACCCAGTACTTC,CASSERGTGVHQETQYF
TRBD1,.,TRBJ1-3,TRBV9,TGTGCCAGCAGCGGGGCACGGGACAGGGGATCCGTTGCTGGAAACACCATATATTTT,CASSGARDRGSVAGNTIYF
.,.,TRBJ2-2,TRBV6-5,TGTGCCAGCAGGGCGGTCAACACCGGGGAGCTGTTTTTT,CASRAVNTGELFF
.,.,TRBJ2-7,TRBV6-5,TGTGCCAGCAGTGCGGGGACGGCCGCCTACGAGCAGTACTTC,CASSAGTAAYEQYF
TRBD1,.,TRBJ2-1,TRBV30,TGTGCCTGGAGTACAGGGGGGCTAACCAATGAGCAGTTCTTC,CAWSTGGLTNEQFF
TRBD2,.,TRBJ2-7,TRBV4-3,TGCGCCAGCAGCCAAGATTTTGGACTAGCGGGGTTCTACGAGCAGTACTTC,CASSQDFGLAGFYEQYF
.,.,TRBJ2-1,TRBV15,TGTGCCACCAGCAGAGACCGAGGGAATGAGCAGTTCTTC,CATSRDRGNEQFF
.,.,TRBJ1-2,TRBV7-9,TGTGCCAGCAGCTTAAGTACAAGCTATGGCTACACCTTC,CASSLSTSYGYTF
.,.,TRBJ1-1,TRBV27,TGTGCCAGCAGTGGGAGGCAGGGTAACACTGAAGCTTTCTTT,CASSGRQGNTEAFF
.,.,TRBJ2-2,TRBV7-6,TGTGCCAGCAGCTTAGCTAGCGGCACGAACACCGGGGAGCTGTTTTTT,CASSLASGTNTGELFF
.,.,TRBJ1-1,TRBV7-8,TGTGCCAGCAGCTTGACCGGGACAAGGAACACTGAAGCTTTCTTT,CASSLTGTRNTEAFF
TRBD1,.,TRBJ1-1,TRBV29-1,TGCAGCGTTGGCAACCAGGGGGCGGTTTTCGCTTTCTTT,CSVGNQGAVFAFF
.,.,TRBJ2-1,TRBV19,TGTGCCAGTAGCCAACCCGGGGAGGTGAATGAGCAGTTCTTC,CASSQPGEVNEQFF
TRBD1,.,TRBJ1-2,TRBV2,TGTGCCAAGAGCCCATCCAGGGGGACAGGGAACTATGGCTACACCTTC,CAKSPSRGTGNYGYTF
TRBD2,few,TRBJ2-2,TRBV11-3,TGTGCCAGCAGCCCGGGACTAGCGGAACCGGAGCGGACCGGGGAGCTGTTTTTT,CASSPGLAEPERTGELFF
TRBD2,.,TRBJ2-2,TRBV5-1,TGCGCCAGCAGCTTGGACGGGGGGGACACCGGGGAGCTGTTTTTT,CASSLDGGDTGELFF
.,.,TRBJ2-3,TRBV11-3,TGTGCCAGCAGCTCCAGTACAGATACGCAGTATTTT,CASSSSTDTQYF
.,.,TRBJ2-5,TRBV15,TGTGCCACCAGCCTATCCGGGGGAGCGGGCCAAGAGACCCAGTACTTC,CATSLSGGAGQETQYF
.,.,TRBJ2-7,TRBV27,TGTGCCAGCACTTCCACGACATCCTACGAGCAGTACTTC,CASTSTTSYEQYF
.,.,TRBJ2-3,TRBV5-6,TGTGCCAGCAGCCCCTCCACAGATACGCAGTATTTT,CASSPSTDTQYF
.,.,TRBJ1-5,TRBV4-1,TGCGCCAGCAGCCAAGACCCAGGCCGTGGTCAGCCCCAGCATTTT,CASSQDPGRGQPQHF
.,.,TRBJ1-2,TRBV28,TGTGCCAGCAGTTTAGGGCAGGGCTATGGCTACACCTTC,CASSLGQGYGYTF
.,.,TRBJ2-3,TRBV30,TGTGCCTGGACGCCTGGAGTAGGTACGCAGTATTTT,CAWTPGVGTQYF
TRBD1,.,TRBJ2-7,TRBV7-9,TGTTCCAGCAGCTTAGGACCCGGGACAGTCACCTACGAGCAGTACTTC,CSSSLGPGTVTYEQYF
.,.,TRBJ1-1,TRBV2,TGTGCCAGCAGGGCCAGGCCGGGACAGAACACTGAAGCTTTCTTT,CASRARPGQNTEAFF
.,once,TRBJ2-7,TRBV30,TGTGCCTGGAGTGTTGGCGGACTAATCGCCGAGCAGTACTTC,CAWSVGGLIAEQYF
.,.,TRBJ2-3,TRBV7-8,TGTGCCAGCAGCCCGAACGGCAGGGCCCCAGATACGCAGTATTTT,CASSPNGRAPDTQYF